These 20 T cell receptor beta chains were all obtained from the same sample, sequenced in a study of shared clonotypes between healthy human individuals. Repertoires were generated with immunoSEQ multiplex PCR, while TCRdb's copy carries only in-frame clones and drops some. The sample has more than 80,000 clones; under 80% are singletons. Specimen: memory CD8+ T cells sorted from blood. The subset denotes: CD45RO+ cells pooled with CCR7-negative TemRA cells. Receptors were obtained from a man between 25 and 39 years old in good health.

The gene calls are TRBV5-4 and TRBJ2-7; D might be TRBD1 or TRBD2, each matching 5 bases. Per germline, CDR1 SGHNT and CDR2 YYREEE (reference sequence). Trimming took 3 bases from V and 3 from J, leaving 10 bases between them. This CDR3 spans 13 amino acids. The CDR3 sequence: CASSSPGGYEQYF. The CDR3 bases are TGTGCCAGCAGCTCGCCTGGGGGCTACGAGCAGTACTTC.

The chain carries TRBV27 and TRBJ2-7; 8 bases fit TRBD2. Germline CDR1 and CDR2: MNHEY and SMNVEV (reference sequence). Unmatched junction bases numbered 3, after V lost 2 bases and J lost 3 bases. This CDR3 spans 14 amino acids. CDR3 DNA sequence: TGTGCCAGCAGTTTACGGGAGGGAGACTACGAGCAGTACTTC. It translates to CASSLREGDYEQYF.

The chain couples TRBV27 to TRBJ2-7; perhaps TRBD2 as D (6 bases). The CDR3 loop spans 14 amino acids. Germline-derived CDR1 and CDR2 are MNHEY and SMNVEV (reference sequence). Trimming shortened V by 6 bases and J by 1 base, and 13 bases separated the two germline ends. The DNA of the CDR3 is TGTGCCAGCAGCCTAGCGCCGAGTTCCTACGAGCAGTACTTC. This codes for CASSLAPSSYEQYF.

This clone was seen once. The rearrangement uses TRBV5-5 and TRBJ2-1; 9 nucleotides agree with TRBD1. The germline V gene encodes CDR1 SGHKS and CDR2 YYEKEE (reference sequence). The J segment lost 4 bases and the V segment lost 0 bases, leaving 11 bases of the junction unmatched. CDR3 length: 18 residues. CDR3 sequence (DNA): TGTGCCAGCAGCTTGGTTTCCCCCCGGGACAGGGTTTACAATGAGCAGTTCTTC. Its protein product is CASSLVSPRDRVYNEQFF.

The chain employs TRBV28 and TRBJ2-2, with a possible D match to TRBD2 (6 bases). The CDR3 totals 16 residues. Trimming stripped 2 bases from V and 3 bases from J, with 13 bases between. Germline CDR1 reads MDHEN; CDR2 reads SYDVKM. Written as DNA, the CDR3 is TGTGCCAGCAGTTTAAGTGGGAGGAATGACACCGGGGAGCTGTTTTTT. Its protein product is CASSLSGRNDTGELFF.

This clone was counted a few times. For the CDR3, the DNA is TGCGCCAGCAGCCAAGATTACAGCGGGAGCCCCAATGAGCAGTTCTTC. It codes for CASSQDYSGSPNEQFF. This chain connects TRBV4-3 to TRBJ2-1, with 8 bases matching TRBD2. This CDR3 has 16 residues. J lost 6 bases, V lost 0 bases, and 7 bases had no gene match. The germline gives CDR1 LGHNA, CDR2 YSLEER.

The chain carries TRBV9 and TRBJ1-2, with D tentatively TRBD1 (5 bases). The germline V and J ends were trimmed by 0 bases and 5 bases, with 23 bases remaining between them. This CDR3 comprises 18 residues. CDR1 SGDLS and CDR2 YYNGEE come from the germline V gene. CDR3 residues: CASSVDGGFSSPFYGYTF. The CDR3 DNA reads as TGTGCCAGCAGCGTAGATGGGGGGTTCAGCAGTCCCTTTTATGGCTACACCTTC.

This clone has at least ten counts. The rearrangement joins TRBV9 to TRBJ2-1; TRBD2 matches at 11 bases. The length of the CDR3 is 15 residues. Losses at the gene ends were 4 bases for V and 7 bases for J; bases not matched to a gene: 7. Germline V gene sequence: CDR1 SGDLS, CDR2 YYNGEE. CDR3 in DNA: TGTGCCAGCAGCTTCACGGGACTAGCGGATAATGAGCAGTTCTTC. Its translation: CASSFTGLADNEQFF.

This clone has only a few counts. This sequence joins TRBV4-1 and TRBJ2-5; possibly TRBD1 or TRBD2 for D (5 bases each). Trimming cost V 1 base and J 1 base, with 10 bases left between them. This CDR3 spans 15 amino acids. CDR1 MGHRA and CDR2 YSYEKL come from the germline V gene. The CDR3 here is CASSQAYGTQETQYF. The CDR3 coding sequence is TGCGCCAGCAGCCAAGCCTACGGGACCCAAGAGACCCAGTACTTC.

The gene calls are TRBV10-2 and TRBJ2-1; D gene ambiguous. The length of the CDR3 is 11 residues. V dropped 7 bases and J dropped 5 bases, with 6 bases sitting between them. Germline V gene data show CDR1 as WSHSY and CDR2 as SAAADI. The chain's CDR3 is CASTPDNEQFF. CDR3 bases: TGCGCCAGCACCCCGGACAATGAGCAGTTCTTC.

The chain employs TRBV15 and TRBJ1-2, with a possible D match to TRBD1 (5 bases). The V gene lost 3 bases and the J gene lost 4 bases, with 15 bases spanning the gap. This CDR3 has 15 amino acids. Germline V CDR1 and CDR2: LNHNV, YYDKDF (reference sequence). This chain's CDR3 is CATSSEGLGGYGYTF. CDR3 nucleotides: TGTGCCACCAGCAGTGAGGGGTTAGGCGGCTATGGCTACACCTTC.

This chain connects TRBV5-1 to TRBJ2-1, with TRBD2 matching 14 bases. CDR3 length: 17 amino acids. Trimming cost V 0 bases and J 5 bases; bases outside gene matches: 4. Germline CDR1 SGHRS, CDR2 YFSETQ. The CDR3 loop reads CASSLGGTSGSDNEQFF. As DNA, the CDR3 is TGCGCCAGCAGCTTGGGGGGGACTAGCGGGAGCGACAATGAGCAGTTCTTC.

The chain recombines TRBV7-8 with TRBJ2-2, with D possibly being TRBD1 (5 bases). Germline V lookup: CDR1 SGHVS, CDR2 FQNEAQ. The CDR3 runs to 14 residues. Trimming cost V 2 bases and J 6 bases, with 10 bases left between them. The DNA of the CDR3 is TGTGCCAGCAGCTTAATCAGGGTAGCCGGGGAGCTGTTTTTT. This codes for CASSLIRVAGELFF.

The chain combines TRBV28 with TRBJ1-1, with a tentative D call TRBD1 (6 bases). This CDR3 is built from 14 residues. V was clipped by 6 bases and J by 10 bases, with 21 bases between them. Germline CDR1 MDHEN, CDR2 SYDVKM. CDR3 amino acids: CASSLRGGARGAFF. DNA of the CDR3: TGTGCCAGCAGCCTCCGAGGGGGGGCGCGGGGAGCTTTCTTT.

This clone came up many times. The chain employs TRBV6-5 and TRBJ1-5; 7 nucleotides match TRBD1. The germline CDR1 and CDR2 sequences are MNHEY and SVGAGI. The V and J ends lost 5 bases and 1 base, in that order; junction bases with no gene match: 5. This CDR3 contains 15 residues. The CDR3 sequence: CASSPGGGSNQPQHF. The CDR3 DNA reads TGTGCCAGCAGTCCAGGGGGGGGAAGCAATCAGCCCCAGCATTTT.

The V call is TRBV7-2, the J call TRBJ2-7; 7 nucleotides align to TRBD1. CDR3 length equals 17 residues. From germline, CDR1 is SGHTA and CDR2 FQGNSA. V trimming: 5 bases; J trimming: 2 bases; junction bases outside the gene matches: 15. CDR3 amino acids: CASSQAGQAYSPYEQYF. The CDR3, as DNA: TGTGCCAGCAGCCAAGCCGGACAGGCCTATTCCCCCTACGAGCAGTACTTC.

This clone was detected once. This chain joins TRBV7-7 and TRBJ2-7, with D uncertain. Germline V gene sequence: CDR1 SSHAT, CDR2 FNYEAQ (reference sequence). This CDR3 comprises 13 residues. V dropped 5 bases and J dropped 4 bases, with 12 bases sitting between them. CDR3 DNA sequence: TGTGCCAGCAGCACCCAGACCGGGTACGAGCAGTACTTC. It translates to CASSTQTGYEQYF.

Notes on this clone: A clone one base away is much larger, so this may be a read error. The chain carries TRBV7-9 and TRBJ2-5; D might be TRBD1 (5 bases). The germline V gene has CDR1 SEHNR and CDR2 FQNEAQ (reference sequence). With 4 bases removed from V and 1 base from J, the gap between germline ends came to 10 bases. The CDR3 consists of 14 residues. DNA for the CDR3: TGTGCCAGCAGCTCCGACAGACTCCAAGAGACCCAGTACTTC. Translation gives CASSSDRLQETQYF.

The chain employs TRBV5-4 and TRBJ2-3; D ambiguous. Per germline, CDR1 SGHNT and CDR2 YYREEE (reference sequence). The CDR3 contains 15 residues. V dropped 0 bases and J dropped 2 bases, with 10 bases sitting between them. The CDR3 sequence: CASSLGLDSTDTQYF. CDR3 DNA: TGTGCCAGCAGCTTGGGGCTTGATTCCACAGATACGCAGTATTTT.

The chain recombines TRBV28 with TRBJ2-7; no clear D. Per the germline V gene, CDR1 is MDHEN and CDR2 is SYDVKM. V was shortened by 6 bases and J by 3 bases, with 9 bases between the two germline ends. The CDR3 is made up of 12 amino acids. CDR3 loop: CASSPLNYEQYF. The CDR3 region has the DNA TGTGCCAGCAGCCCCCTGAACTACGAGCAGTACTTC.